The rows below give T cell receptor beta chains drawn from one sample of a study of T-cell reconstitution after alpha-beta-depleted transplantation in children. A single record per CDR3 protein comes from TCRdb applying MiXCR to the PCR reads. The data contain around 480,000 distinct CDR3 sequences, roughly 33% of them singletons. This sample comprised PBMCs from the stem cell graft donor, obtained from the stem cell graft. These receptor sequences come from a human donor who donated a stem cell graft to a child with aplastic anemia. Each CDR3 is given with its conserved first and last residue.

V	J	CDR3
TRBV12-3/TRBV12-4	TRBJ2-1	CASSLSAYSQFF
TRBV29-1	TRBJ2-1	CSVKTSGHYNEQFF
TRBV6-2/TRBV6-3	TRBJ2-1	CAILGGRHNEQFF
TRBV20-1	TRBJ2-3	CSARDLDGGGETDTQYF
TRBV4-3	TRBJ2-5	CASSQDRGTGQYF
TRBV6-5	TRBJ2-7	CASSLLTDRSEQYF
TRBV18	TRBJ1-5	CASSRSQGGGNQPQHF
TRBV5-1	TRBJ2-1	CASSFGAGLVF
TRBV14	TRBJ2-6	CASSQLDRAKSSGANVLTF
TRBV6-1	TRBJ1-5	CASRQGVNQPQHF
TRBV28	TRBJ2-1	CASSPIAGADYNEQFF
TRBV6-1	TRBJ1-1	CASSERGVNTEAFF
TRBV7-9	TRBJ2-1	CASRPPKTSWGNEQFF
TRBV6-2/TRBV6-3	TRBJ2-3	CASSQIQGIRTDTQYF
TRBV12-3/TRBV12-4	TRBJ2-7	CASSFLASGEQYF
TRBV5-1	TRBJ2-3	CASSSGPSSTDTQYF
TRBV12-3/TRBV12-4	TRBJ1-2	CASTLSGGRVFGYTF
TRBV12-3/TRBV12-4	TRBJ1-5	CASRLGGTSNQPQHF
TRBV12-3/TRBV12-4	TRBJ2-1	CASSDRGFHFF
TRBV30	TRBJ1-2	CAFYRGLSGYTF
TRBV27	TRBJ2-7	CASSLKEGGTYEQYF
TRBV19	TRBJ2-2	CASSSGVAGELFF
TRBV29-1	TRBJ1-5	CSVWESNQPQHF
TRBV4-2	TRBJ2-3	CASSPSGQGRLNTQYF
TRBV10-3	TRBJ1-6	CAISESGQGNSPLHF
TRBV20-1	TRBJ2-1	CSARVEGTNNEQFF
TRBV7-2	TRBJ2-5	CASSSIKGETQYF
TRBV7-6	TRBJ2-2	CASSLVGELFF
TRBV18	TRBJ2-1	CASSPATSGTYNEQFF
TRBV12-3/TRBV12-4	TRBJ1-2	CASSSFAAGYTF
TRBV13	TRBJ2-7	CASSLGRATYEQYF
TRBV5-1	TRBJ2-1	CASSLALAGGINEQFF
TRBV29-1	TRBJ2-1	CSAARLMGGSSYNEQFF
TRBV29-1	TRBJ2-1	CSVAPAPNEQFF
TRBV20-1	TRBJ1-1	CSARDYRGRNTEAFF
TRBV18	TRBJ1-4	CASSLRSGASNEKLFF
TRBV9	TRBJ2-3	CASSHSGRAPDTQYF
TRBV5-6	TRBJ1-6	CASSLIGRANSPLHF
TRBV5-6	TRBJ1-1	CASSRQGAEAFF
TRBV27	TRBJ2-7	CAVGRDTPGHEQYF
TRBV18	TRBJ1-1	CASSPGTRQNTEAFF
TRBV11-1	TRBJ2-2	CASSLVGLAGPFGTGELFF
TRBV7-6	TRBJ1-5	CASSQDRDGNQPQHF
TRBV12-3/TRBV12-4	TRBJ2-7	CASSPEDRGYYEQYF
TRBV4-1	TRBJ2-5	CASSQDRGLAGLAQYF
TRBV5-5	TRBJ2-5	CASSPGLGGTQYF
TRBV15	TRBJ1-5	CATRQGPLYSNQPQHF
TRBV12-3/TRBV12-4	TRBJ2-2	CASSYLTSGVTNRNTGELFF
TRBV5-1	TRBJ2-7	CASSLVSSDEQYF
TRBV28	TRBJ2-1	CASTLDGSYNEQFF
TRBV4-3	TRBJ2-6	CASSRTSGGQGANVLTF